These 21 T cell receptor beta chains share one sample of origin, sequenced in a study of CD8+CD57+ T cells in acquired aplastic anemia. Patients chosen for sequencing had shown CD8+CD57+ cell expansion by flow cytometry. The study profiled TCR beta VDJ and CDR3 using genomic DNA as template. TCRdb reprocessed the reads with MiXCR, giving one entry per CDR3 protein. Of 150,000 to 200,000 distinct CDR3 sequences in the sample, 45% to 55% are singletons; the top ten hold around a third. Sequenced input: sorted CD4+, CD8+, or CD8+CD57+ T cells (not recorded which) from PBMCs. All receptors come from a human donor with aplastic anemia.

The V and J genes are TRBV12-3 or TRBV12-4 and TRBJ1-1, with D hard to call. The ends were cut back, 5 bases at V and 1 base at J, with 11 bases in the middle. The CDR3 length is 14 residues. The CDR3 DNA is TGTGCCAGCAGTCCCCAACACTCGAACACTGAAGCTTTCTTT. It specifies CASSPQHSNTEAFF.

The table lists this clonotype with a count of one. V is TRBV20-1 and J is TRBJ1-4, with D maybe TRBD1 (5 bases). V was trimmed by 6 bases and J by 13 bases, leaving 24 bases between them. CDR3 length equals 14 residues. Germline CDR1 is DFQATT and CDR2 is SNEGSKA (reference sequence). CDR3 coding DNA: TGCAGTGCCTCAGCCGTGGGGGAACCTAGGGGACTGTTTTTT. Translated: CSASAVGEPRGLFF.

This clonotype was seen many times. The gene calls are TRBV4-1 and TRBJ2-3; 10 bases align to TRBD2. Germline loops: CDR1 MGHRA, CDR2 YSYEKL. The CDR3 sequence is 16 residues long. The trim removed 5 bases at V and 4 bases at J, leaving 9 bases unmatched. CDR3 sequence reads: CASSLKAGGEADTQYF. The DNA for the CDR3 is TGCGCCAGCAGCTTAAAAGCGGGAGGGGAGGCAGATACGCAGTATTTT.

The chain combines TRBV5-6 with TRBJ2-5, with 14 positions matching TRBD2. The V and J ends lost 4 bases and 1 base, in that order; junction bases with no gene match: 3. The CDR3 covers 16 residues. Per germline, CDR1 SGHDT and CDR2 YYEEEE. The CDR3 bases are TGTGCCAGCAGCGAGGGACTAGCGGGAGTCCAAGAGACCCAGTACTTC. It yields the protein CASSEGLAGVQETQYF. The full variable domain, with the rest looked up from reference TRBV5-6 and TRBJ2-5, is DAGVTQSPTHLIKTRGQQVTLRCSPKSGHDTVSWYQQALGQGPQFIFQYYEEEERQRGNFPDRFSGHQFPNYSSELNVNALLLGDSALYLCASSEGLAGVQETQYFGPGTRLLVL.

The rearrangement joins TRBV2 to TRBJ2-3; 10 nucleotides line up with TRBD2. The CDR3 is 15 amino acids. Germline trimming cut 6 bases from V and 6 bases from J; bases unmatched to any gene: 9. Germline CDR1 and CDR2: SNHLY and FYNNEI. The CDR3 here is CASRGPAGGRDTQYF. CDR3 DNA sequence: TGTGCCAGCAGGGGTCCAGCGGGAGGGCGGGATACGCAGTATTTT.

This clonotype showed up many times. This chain links TRBV5-6 with TRBJ1-2; 9 bases map to TRBD1. Germline CDR1 and CDR2: SGHDT and YYEEEE. CDR3 length: 14 residues. J lost 7 bases, V lost 1 base, and 5 bases had no gene match. The CDR3 loop reads CASSLLDRGPGYTF. CDR3 in DNA: TGTGCCAGCAGCTTGTTGGACAGGGGCCCTGGCTACACCTTC.

The CDR3 nucleotides read TGCAGTGCTAGAGACTTAGTGAGGAATTCACCCCTCCACTTT. Protein product: CSARDLVRNSPLHF. The V and J genes are TRBV20-1 and TRBJ1-6; D gene unclear. The CDR3 totals 14 residues. The germline V gene has CDR1 DFQATT and CDR2 SNEGSKA (reference sequence). V lost 0 bases and J lost 7, with 10 bases in between.

The chain employs TRBV9 and TRBJ2-5; D is unclear. The V gene lost 0 bases and the J gene lost 5 bases, with 14 bases spanning the gap. Looked up from germline, CDR1 is SGDLS and CDR2 is YYNGEE. This CDR3 is 15 amino acids long. CDR3 protein: CASSVGGGVLETQYF. The CDR3 DNA reads TGTGCCAGCAGCGTAGGTGGTGGGGTCCTGGAGACCCAGTACTTC.

V gene TRBV29-1 combines with J gene TRBJ2-5, with 9 positions matching TRBD2. The CDR3 has 13 amino acids. The J segment lost 6 bases and the V segment lost 3 bases, leaving 5 bases of the junction unmatched. The germline V gene encodes CDR1 SQVTM and CDR2 ANQGSEA. The CDR3 region is CSVESSGGKTQYF. CDR3 in DNA: TGCAGCGTTGAGTCAAGCGGGGGGAAGACCCAGTACTTC.

The CDR3 DNA follows: TGTGCCAGCAGCTCCTGGACTAGTCGCGAGCAGTACTTC. Protein product: CASSSWTSREQYF. The V call is TRBV7-9, the J call TRBJ2-7, with 7 positions matching TRBD2. Looked up from germline, CDR1 is SEHNR and CDR2 is FQNEAQ (reference sequence). V was pared by 4 bases and J by 6 bases, with 6 bases of the junction left unmatched. This CDR3 spans 13 amino acids.

The chain links TRBV10-3 to TRBJ2-1, with 9 bases matching TRBD1. Germline-derived CDR1 and CDR2 are ENHRY and SYGVKD. The ends lost 9 bases at V and 8 bases at J; junction bases unmatched: 8. CDR3 length: 13 residues. CDR3 region: CAIGQGIPDEQFF. CDR3 in DNA: TGTGCCATAGGACAGGGGATCCCCGATGAGCAGTTCTTC.

This clonotype was counted ten times or more. The rearrangement links TRBV5-1 to TRBJ1-2; D unclear. The CDR3 is 13 amino acids. The germline V and J ends were trimmed by 4 bases and 1 base, with 8 bases remaining between them. CDR1 is SGHRS and CDR2 is YFSETQ in the germline V gene. The CDR3 DNA reads TGCGCCAGCAGCCGAACGGATAACTATGGCTACACCTTC. Its protein product is CASSRTDNYGYTF.

This clonotype has a count of ten or more. The chain carries TRBV6-1 and TRBJ1-2; D is unclear. Trimming took 4 bases from V and 5 from J, leaving 5 bases between them. The CDR3 loop spans 11 amino acids. Per the germline V gene, CDR1 is MNHNS and CDR2 is SASEGT. The CDR3 DNA is TGTGCCAGCAGTGGCGATTATGGCTACACCTTC. Residues: CASSGDYGYTF.

A remark on this clonotype: A read error may explain this, as a much larger clone is one base away. The chain employs TRBV13 and TRBJ2-3; D perhaps matches TRBD2 (5 bases). The CDR3 runs 14 residues. Trimming left V 5 bases short and J 6 bases short, with 15 bases between. Germline assignment: CDR1 PRHDT and CDR2 FYEKMQ (reference sequence). CDR3 nucleotides: TGTGCCAGCAGCCCCTTTGGGAGCCTGGATACGCAGTATTTT. This encodes CASSPFGSLDTQYF.

This clonotype has just a few counts. The rearrangement uses TRBV27 and TRBJ2-7, with unresolved D. V lost 2 bases to trimming and J lost 3 bases, with 8 bases between them. Germline V gives CDR1 MNHEY, CDR2 SMNVEV (reference sequence). CDR3 length: 13 residues. CDR3 residues: CASSLTSNYEQYF. Written as DNA, the CDR3 is TGTGCCAGCAGTTTAACGAGCAACTACGAGCAGTACTTC.

The V call is TRBV2, the J call TRBJ2-5, with D tentatively TRBD2 (6 bases). The ends were cut back, 4 bases at V and 3 bases at J, with 12 bases in the middle. This CDR3 region has 14 residues. Germline assignment: CDR1 SNHLY and CDR2 FYNNEI. In DNA, the CDR3 is TGTGCCAGCAGTGTTGGGGGGTTGAAAGAGACCCAGTACTTC. Residues: CASSVGGLKETQYF.

The V and J genes are TRBV20-1 and TRBJ1-1; 8 bases are shared with TRBD1. The length of the CDR3 is 14 residues. V was clipped by 4 bases and J by 2 bases; unmatched bases: 6. Germline V CDR1 and CDR2: DFQATT, SNEGSKA (reference sequence). CDR3 in amino acids: CSATAGGFNTEAFF. CDR3 sequence (DNA): TGCAGTGCTACCGCAGGGGGCTTTAACACTGAAGCTTTCTTT.

The chain joins TRBV6-2 or TRBV6-3 to TRBJ2-2; TRBD1 is a possible D gene (6 bases). V lost 7 bases, J lost 1 base, and 10 bases lay in between. Germline CDR1 is MNHEY and CDR2 is SVGEGT. CDR3 length equals 14 residues. The CDR3 protein is CASILQGNTGELFF. DNA for the CDR3: TGTGCCAGCATCCTACAGGGGAACACCGGGGAGCTGTTTTTT.

This clonotype was seen many times. The V gene is TRBV6-5, the J gene TRBJ1-1; 7 bases align to TRBD1. CDR3 size: 14 residues. Trimming at V came to 0 bases and at J to 5 bases, leaving 3 bases not matched to a gene. Germline values: CDR1 MNHEY, CDR2 SVGAGI. This chain's CDR3 is CASSYSGGRTEAFF. In DNA form, the CDR3 reads TGTGCCAGCAGTTACTCAGGGGGCAGAACTGAAGCTTTCTTT.

This clonotype is a singleton in its sample. V gene TRBV9 combines with J gene TRBJ2-7, with D possibly matching TRBD2 (5 bases). Per germline, CDR1 SGDLS and CDR2 YYNGEE. The CDR3 length is 12 residues. Trimming pared 7 bases from V and 4 bases from J, leaving 12 bases between. The CDR3 is CASGAGQYEQYF. The CDR3 DNA is TGTGCCAGCGGCGCGGGCCAGTACGAGCAGTACTTC. Variable domain in full (rest from reference TRBV9 and TRBJ2-7): DSGVTQTPKHLITATGQRVTLRCSPRSGDLSVYWYQQSLDQGLQFLIQYYNGEERAKGNILERFSAQQFPDLHSELNLSSLELGDSALYFCASGAGQYEQYFGPGTRLTVT.

The rearrangement links TRBV20-1 to TRBJ2-1; maybe TRBD2 (6 bases). Trimming took off 0 bases at V and 6 bases at J, with 21 bases between the two ends. Germline loops: CDR1 DFQATT, CDR2 SNEGSKA (reference sequence). CDR3 length: 17 residues. The CDR3: CSARDQGPRGARNEQFF. CDR3 nucleotide sequence: TGCAGTGCTAGAGATCAAGGGCCGCGCGGGGCTCGCAATGAGCAGTTCTTC.